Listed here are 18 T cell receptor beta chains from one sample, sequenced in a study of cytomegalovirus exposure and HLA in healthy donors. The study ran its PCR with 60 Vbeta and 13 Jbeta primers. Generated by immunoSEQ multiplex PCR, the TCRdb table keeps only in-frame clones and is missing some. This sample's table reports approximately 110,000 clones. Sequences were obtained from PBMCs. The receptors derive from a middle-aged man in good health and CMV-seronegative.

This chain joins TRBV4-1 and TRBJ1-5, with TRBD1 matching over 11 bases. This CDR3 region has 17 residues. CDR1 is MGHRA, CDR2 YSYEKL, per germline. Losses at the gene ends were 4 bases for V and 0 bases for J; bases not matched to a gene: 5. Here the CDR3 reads CASSPGDRGNSNQPQHF. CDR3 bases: TGCGCCAGCAGCCCAGGGGACAGGGGGAATAGCAATCAGCCCCAGCATTTT.

The CDR3 here is CASSPGRSSYEQYF. The CDR3 DNA reads TGTGCCAGCTCACCAGGTCGTAGCTCCTACGAGCAGTACTTC. This rearrangement joins TRBV18 to TRBJ2-7, with D unclear. CDR3 length: 14 amino acids. Germline CDR1 reads KGHSH; CDR2 reads LQKENI. The ends were cut back, 2 bases at V and 0 bases at J, with 8 bases in the middle.

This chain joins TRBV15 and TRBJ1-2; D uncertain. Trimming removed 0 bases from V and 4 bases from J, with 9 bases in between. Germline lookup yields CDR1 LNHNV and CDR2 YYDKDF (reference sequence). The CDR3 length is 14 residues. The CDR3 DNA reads TGTGCCACCAGCAGAGATACGGGATCCTATGGCTACACCTTC. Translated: CATSRDTGSYGYTF.

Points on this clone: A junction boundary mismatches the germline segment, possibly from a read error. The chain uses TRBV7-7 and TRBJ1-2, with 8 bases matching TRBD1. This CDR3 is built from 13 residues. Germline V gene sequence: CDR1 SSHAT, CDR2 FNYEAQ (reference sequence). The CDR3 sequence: CASSSDRDYGYTF. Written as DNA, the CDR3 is TGTGCTAGCAGCTCGGACAGGGACTATGGCTACACCTTC.

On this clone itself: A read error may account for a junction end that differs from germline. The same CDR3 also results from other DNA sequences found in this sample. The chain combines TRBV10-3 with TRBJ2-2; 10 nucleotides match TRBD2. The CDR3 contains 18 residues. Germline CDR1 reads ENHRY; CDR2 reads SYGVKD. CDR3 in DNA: TGCGCCATCTACCGAAAAGGACTAGCGGAGGCGAACACCGGGGAGCTGTTTTTT. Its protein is CAIYRKGLAEANTGELFF.

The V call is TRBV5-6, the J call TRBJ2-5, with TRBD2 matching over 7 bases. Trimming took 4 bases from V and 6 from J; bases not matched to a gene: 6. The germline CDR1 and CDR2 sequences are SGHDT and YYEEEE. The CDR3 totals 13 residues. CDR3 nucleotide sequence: TGTGCCAGCAGCCCCACTAGCGCCCAGACCCAGTACTTC. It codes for CASSPTSAQTQYF.

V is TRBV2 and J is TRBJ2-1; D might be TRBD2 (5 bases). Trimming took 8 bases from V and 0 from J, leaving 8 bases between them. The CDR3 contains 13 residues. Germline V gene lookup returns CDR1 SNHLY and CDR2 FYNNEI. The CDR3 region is CASRRGSYNEQFF. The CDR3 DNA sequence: TGTGCCAGCCGTCGGGGCTCCTACAATGAGCAGTTCTTC.

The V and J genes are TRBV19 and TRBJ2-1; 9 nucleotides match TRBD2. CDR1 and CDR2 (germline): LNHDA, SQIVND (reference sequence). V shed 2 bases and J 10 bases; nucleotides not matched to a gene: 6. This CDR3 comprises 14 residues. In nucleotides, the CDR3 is TGTGCCAGTAGTATACTAGGGCTAGCGGGGGAGCAGTTCTTC. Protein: CASSILGLAGEQFF.

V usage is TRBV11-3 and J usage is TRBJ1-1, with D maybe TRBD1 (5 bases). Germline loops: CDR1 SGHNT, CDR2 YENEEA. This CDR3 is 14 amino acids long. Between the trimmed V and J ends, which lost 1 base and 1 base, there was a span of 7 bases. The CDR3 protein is CASSLVGQNTEAFF. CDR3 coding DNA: TGTGCCAGCAGCTTAGTGGGGCAGAACACTGAAGCTTTCTTT.

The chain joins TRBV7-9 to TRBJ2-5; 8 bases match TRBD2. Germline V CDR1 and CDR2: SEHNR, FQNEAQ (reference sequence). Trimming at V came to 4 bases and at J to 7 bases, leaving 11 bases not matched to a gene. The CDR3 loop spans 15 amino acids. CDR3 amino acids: CASSSLEREWGTQYF. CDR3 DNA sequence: TGTGCCAGCAGCTCCCTGGAGCGGGAGTGGGGGACCCAGTACTTC. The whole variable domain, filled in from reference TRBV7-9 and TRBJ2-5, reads DTGVSQNPRHKITKRGQNVTFRCDPISEHNRLYWYRQTLGQGPEFLTYFQNEAQLEKSRLLSDRFSAERPKGSFSTLEIQRTEQGDSAMYLCASSSLEREWGTQYFGPGTRLLVL.

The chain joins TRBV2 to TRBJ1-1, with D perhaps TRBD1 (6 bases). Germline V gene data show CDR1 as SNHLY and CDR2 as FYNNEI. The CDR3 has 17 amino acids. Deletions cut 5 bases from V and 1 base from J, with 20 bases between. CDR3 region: CASSYDRMGVGNTEAFF. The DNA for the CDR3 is TGTGCCAGCAGTTACGACAGGATGGGAGTAGGGAACACTGAAGCTTTCTTT.

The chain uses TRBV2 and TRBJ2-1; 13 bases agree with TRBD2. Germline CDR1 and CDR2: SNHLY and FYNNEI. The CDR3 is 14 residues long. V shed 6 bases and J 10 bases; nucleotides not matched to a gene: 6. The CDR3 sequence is CASRAGLAGVEQFF. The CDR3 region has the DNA TGTGCCAGCAGAGCCGGACTAGCGGGAGTGGAGCAGTTCTTC.

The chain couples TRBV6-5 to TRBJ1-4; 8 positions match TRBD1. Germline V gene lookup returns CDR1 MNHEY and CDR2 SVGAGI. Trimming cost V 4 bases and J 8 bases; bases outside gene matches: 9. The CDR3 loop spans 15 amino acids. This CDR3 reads CASSSADREGEKLFF. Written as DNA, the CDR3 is TGTGCCAGCAGTTCTGCGGACAGGGAGGGAGAAAAACTGTTTTTT.

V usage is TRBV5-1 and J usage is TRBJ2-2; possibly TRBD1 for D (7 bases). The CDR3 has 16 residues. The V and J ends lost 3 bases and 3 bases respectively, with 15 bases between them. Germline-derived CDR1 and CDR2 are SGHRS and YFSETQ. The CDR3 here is CASSSEGGQYTGELFF. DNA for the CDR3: TGCGCCAGCAGCTCAGAGGGGGGACAGTACACCGGGGAGCTGTTTTTT.

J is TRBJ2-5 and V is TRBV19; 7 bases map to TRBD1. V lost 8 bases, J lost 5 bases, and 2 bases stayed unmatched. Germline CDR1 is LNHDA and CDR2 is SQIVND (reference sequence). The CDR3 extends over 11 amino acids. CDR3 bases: TGTGCCAGTGCGACAGGGGAGACCCAGTACTTC. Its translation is CASATGETQYF.

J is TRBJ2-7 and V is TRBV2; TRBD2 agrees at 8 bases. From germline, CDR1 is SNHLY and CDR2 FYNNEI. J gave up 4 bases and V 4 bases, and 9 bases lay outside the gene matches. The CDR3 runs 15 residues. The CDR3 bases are TGTGCCAGCAGTGGCGGCAGCGGGAGTGTGTACGAGCAGTACTTC. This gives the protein CASSGGSGSVYEQYF.

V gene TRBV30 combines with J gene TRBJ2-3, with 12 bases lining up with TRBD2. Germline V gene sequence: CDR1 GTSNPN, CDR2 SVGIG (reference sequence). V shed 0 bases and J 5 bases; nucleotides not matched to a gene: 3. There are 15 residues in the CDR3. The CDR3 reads CAWSVGLAGRDTQYF. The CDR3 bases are TGTGCCTGGAGTGTCGGACTAGCGGGAAGAGATACGCAGTATTTT. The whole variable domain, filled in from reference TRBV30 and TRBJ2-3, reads SQTIHQWPATLVQPVGSPLSLECTVEGTSNPNLYWYRQAAGRGLQLLFYSVGIGQISSEVPQNLSASRPQDRQFILSSKKLLLSDSGFYLCAWSVGLAGRDTQYFGPGTRLTVL.

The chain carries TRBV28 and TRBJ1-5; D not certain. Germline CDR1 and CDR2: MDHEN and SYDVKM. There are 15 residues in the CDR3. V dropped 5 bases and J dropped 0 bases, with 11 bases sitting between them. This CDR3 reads CASSHGSPSNQPQHF. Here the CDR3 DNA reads TGTGCCAGCAGTCATGGGAGCCCTAGCAATCAGCCCCAGCATTTT. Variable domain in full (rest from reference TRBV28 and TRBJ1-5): DVKVTQSSRYLVKRTGEKVFLECVQDMDHENMFWYRQDPGLGLRLIYFSYDVKMKEKGDIPEGYSVSREKKERFSLILESASTNQTSMYLCASSHGSPSNQPQHFGDGTRLSIL.